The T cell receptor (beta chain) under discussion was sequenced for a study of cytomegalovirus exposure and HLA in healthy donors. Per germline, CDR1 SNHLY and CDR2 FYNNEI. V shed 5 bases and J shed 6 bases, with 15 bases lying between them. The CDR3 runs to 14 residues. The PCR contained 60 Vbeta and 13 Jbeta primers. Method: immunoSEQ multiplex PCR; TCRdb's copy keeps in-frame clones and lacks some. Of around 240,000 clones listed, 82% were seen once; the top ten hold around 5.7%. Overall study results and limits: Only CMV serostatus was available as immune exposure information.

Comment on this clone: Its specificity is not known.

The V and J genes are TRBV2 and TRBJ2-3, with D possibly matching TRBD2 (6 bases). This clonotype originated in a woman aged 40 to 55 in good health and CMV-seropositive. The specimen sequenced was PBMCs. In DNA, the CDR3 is TGTGCCAGCAGTAGGCTAGCGAGAGGTGATACGCAGTATTTT. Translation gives CASSRLARGDTQYF.